These T cell receptor beta chains were read from a single sample in a study of CD8+CD57+ T cells in acquired aplastic anemia. MiXCR was run by TCRdb on the reads, yielding one entry per CDR3 protein. The sample has about 190,000 distinct CDR3 sequences; approximately 52% are singletons. Source material: sorted CD4+, CD8+, or CD8+CD57+ T cells (not recorded which) from PBMCs. Receptor source: a human donor in good health, serving as a control. The conserved cysteine and the conserved F or W are not part of the CDR3 here.

v_call | cdr3_aa
TRBV2 | ASSLMVSETQY
TRBV10-3 | AISDARGLGETQY
TRBV7-9 | ASSLAGTGEYEQY
TRBV2 | ASVGLTFTDTQY
TRBV27 | ASSWTHITGELF
TRBV7-9 | ASSLGDSLNYGYT
TRBV29-1 | SVGRDRNTEAS
TRBV28 | ASSLVVGGNYGYT
TRBV12-3/TRBV12-4 | ASSKGLADHQETQY
TRBV19 | ASSRDRLSNQPQH